The rows below give T cell receptor beta chains drawn from one sample of a study of tumor-infiltrating lymphocytes in primary liver carcinoma. Using its own MiXCR run on the multiplex PCR reads, TCRdb lists one record per CDR3 protein. The data show around 120,000 distinct CDR3 sequences, with nearly 70% seen just once and over 8% held by the top ten. The specimen was tumor-adjacent normal liver tissue. These receptors all come from a woman in her sixties with primary liver carcinoma and hepatitis B virus infection. The CDR3 runs from the conserved cysteine through the conserved F or W. Clone size is given for some rows only: seen once, a few or many times, or a class if the clone is expanded.

j_gene | v_gene | abundance | CDR3aa
TRBJ2-5 | TRBV5-1 | NA | CASSSASQETQYF
NA | TRBV11-2 | NA | CDSSYQAGRGGEQYF
TRBJ2-3 | TRBV11-2 | once | CASSLSGITDTLYF
TRBJ2-2 | TRBV7-8 | NA | CASSLARGNTRELFF
TRBJ1-6 | TRBV27 | NA | CASSKTTTGFGSLHF
TRBJ1-1 | TRBV12-3/TRBV12-4 | NA | CASSLVTGTKAFF
TRBJ2-3 | TRBV11-1 | NA | CANRTGRGPRYTQYF
TRBJ2-3 | TRBV5-1 | many | CASSGVAGGSADTQYF
TRBJ2-1 | TRBV11-2 | NA | CASSPDRKQFF
TRBJ2-1 | TRBV7-9 | NA | CASSLVAYNEQFF
TRBJ2-7 | TRBV6-1 | NA | CASSHPADRAYEQHF
TRBJ1-1 | TRBV7-3 | NA | CASSLLADTEAFF
TRBJ2-7 | TRBV4-1 | NA | CASSHPGEGGRGQYF
TRBJ2-1 | TRBV5-1 | once | CASSLLAGTYNEQFF
TRBJ2-7 | TRBV11-2 | NA | CATSSGKGVAGYEQYF
TRBJ2-2 | TRBV6-5 | many | CASSPSPTGVGTNVGELFF
TRBJ2-1 | TRBV14 | many | CASSQFGRGPVF
TRBJ2-2 | TRBV3-1 | NA | CASSQVRGAGGFAGELFF
TRBJ2-5 | TRBV6-6 | NA | CASSGRAGKESQYF
TRBJ1-5 | TRBV4-1 | NA | CASSPWGLRRSNRPQHF
TRBJ2-3 | TRBV6-6 | NA | CDSTPSTDTQYF
TRBJ2-3 | TRBV6-5 | once | CASSYLILSTQYF
TRBJ2-1 | TRBV12-3/TRBV12-4 | NA | CASSLFIGTSGRREQFF
TRBJ1-3 | TRBV6-6 | NA | CASTNPGRGFSGNIIYF
TRBJ2-2 | TRBV30 | many | CAWSPWTGSTGELFF
TRBJ1-5 | TRBV29-1 | NA | CSVGGPSNQPQHF
TRBJ2-3 | TRBV7-8 | NA | CASSLRGGVTTDTQYF
TRBJ2-7 | TRBV28 | NA | CASSPPDRAYEQYF
TRBJ2-2 | TRBV6-2/TRBV6-3 | NA | CASSYPPFAGSNTEELFF
TRBJ2-7 | TRBV6-6 | many | CASSYATRGTSLGHYEQYF
TRBJ1-1 | TRBV25-1 | NA | CASSHHGLNTEASF
TRBJ2-1 | TRBV11-2 | NA | CASSFTSGRYNAQFF
TRBJ2-1 | TRBV7-9 | many | CASSDTTVDNEQFF
TRBJ2-3 | TRBV4-2 | many | CASSQAGQGRTDTQYF
TRBJ2-3 | TRBV6-6 | NA | CASSYSISGLSTDTRYF
TRBJ2-1 | TRBV29-1 | NA | CSVDLLWTSGYNEHFF
TRBJ1-2 | TRBV7-8 | NA | CASSIIPLGQPNYGYTF
TRBJ2-1 | TRBV5-4 | NA | CVSSLTPSGRGSYNEQFF
TRBJ2-1 | TRBV19 | NA | CVSSQSGNSYNEQFF
TRBJ1-2 | TRBV6-2/TRBV6-3 | NA | CASSYTGGNGYIF
TRBJ2-2 | TRBV7-9 | many | CASLDRGANTGELFF
TRBJ1-1 | TRBV19 | few | CASSSTGNTEAFF
TRBJ2-1 | TRBV12-3/TRBV12-4 | many | CASKGGGQKYNEQFF
TRBJ2-1 | TRBV11-2 | NA | CVSSAGLAGVKYGQFF
TRBJ1-1 | TRBV5-5 | NA | CASSLNYGRNTEAFF
TRBJ2-3 | TRBV5-4 | NA | CASSEGLVGTDTQYF
TRBJ2-2 | TRBV28 | NA | CASNLRAGGWTGELFF
TRBJ2-3 | TRBV11-2 | once | CACRLETGGTDTQYF
TRBJ2-7 | TRBV14 | NA | CASSHQLTGGGQYF
TRBJ1-5 | TRBV12-3/TRBV12-4 | NA | CASRSGEQPQHF
TRBJ2-5 | TRBV11-2 | NA | CASRLESKGTQCF
TRBJ2-3 | TRBV5-1 | many | CASSWEDPNTDTQYF
TRBJ1-1 | TRBV30 | many | CAWSGQTGSSWGNEAFF
TRBJ2-2 | TRBV28 | NA | CASSSARVNTGELFF
TRBJ2-7 | TRBV2 | NA | CATSLSVGGEQYF